This paragraph covers one TCR beta chain sequence. Its antigen is currently unknown. Generated by immunoSEQ multiplex PCR, the TCRdb table keeps only in-frame clones and is missing some. The sample includes under 50,000 clones, over 75% of them seen just once. This specimen comes from a study of OX40 agonist ivuxolimab in advanced cancers. Study information: Earlier treatment with anti-PD-1, anti-PD-L1 or anti-CTLA-4 was permitted, and 35% to 40% had received some.

Germline CDR1 and CDR2: LGHNA and YSLEER. The CDR3 contains 14 residues. The germline V and J ends were trimmed by 3 bases and 4 bases, with 12 bases remaining between them. General study findings and limits: Clones of CD4+ and CD8+ blood T cells grew by week 6 at doses of 0.1 to 3.0 mg/kg. Relative to CD4+, CD8+ T cells held more expanded clones on average.

The source material was CD4+ or CD8+ T cells sorted from blood, sampled in a trial of the OX40 agonist ivuxolimab. The source of this sequence is an adult with an advanced solid tumor such as melanoma, head and neck, liver or kidney cancer. V usage is TRBV4-3 and J usage is TRBJ1-1; TRBD1 is a possible D gene (6 bases). The CDR3 DNA reads TGCGCCAGCAGCCACGCACCACAGGGCACTGAAGCTTTCTTT. It translates to CASSHAPQGTEAFF.